This is a list of T cell receptor beta chains from one sample in a study of neurological immune-mediated disorders. TCRdb processed the 5' RACE reads anew with MiXCR; each CDR3 protein has one entry. The sample yields 20,000 to 30,000 distinct CDR3 sequences, 6.5% to 8% seen once. Sequencing was performed on PBMCs. The source of these receptors is a woman between 40 and 55 years old in good health. Each CDR3 is given with its conserved first and last residue. D genes are given only for firm matches. A clone size is listed for some rows: how often the clone was seen (once, few, many), or a class if it is expanded.

j_gene,d_gene,abundance,v_gene,CDR3nt,CDR3aa
TRBJ1-3,TRBD1,many,TRBV20-1,TGCAGTGCTAGAGCCGGGCGGACAGGGGAAAGTCTGGGCACCATATATTTT,CSARAGRTGESLGTIYF
TRBJ2-2,.,.,TRBV28,TGTGCCAGCAGTCGCCCGGCCTGGGGGACCGGGGAGCTGTTTTTT,CASSRPAWGTGELFF
TRBJ1-5,.,medium-sized,TRBV12-3/TRBV12-4,TGTGCCAGCAGTTCAGGGGAAGGGTTGCCCCAGCATTTT,CASSSGEGLPQHF
TRBJ1-1,.,many,TRBV29-1,TGCAGCGTTGCGTTGGCGGGGGGGACGGCTGAAGCTTTCTTT,CSVALAGGTAEAFF
TRBJ1-2,.,many,TRBV10-3,TGTGCCATCAGATCCAGCGATGGCTACACCTTC,CAIRSSDGYTF
TRBJ2-1,.,many,TRBV11-1,TGTGCCAGCAGCTCAACCTTCTTAGCGGAGAACAACAATGAGCAGTTCTTC,CASSSTFLAENNNEQFF
TRBJ2-2,TRBD2,many,TRBV5-1,TGCGCCAGCAGCGGCGCCAGACTAGCGGGAACCGGGGAGCTGTTTTTT,CASSGARLAGTGELFF
TRBJ2-7,.,many,TRBV5-1,TGCGCCAGCAGCCCACCCCGGGAATACGGCGAGCAGTACTTC,CASSPPREYGEQYF
TRBJ2-7,.,many,TRBV20-1,TGCAGTGCTACCCCCGTGGCCATCTACGAGCAGTACTTC,CSATPVAIYEQYF
TRBJ2-3,.,many,TRBV20-1,TGCAGTGCTAGAGAGGGCGGGACTCGCACAGATACGCAGTATTTT,CSAREGGTRTDTQYF
TRBJ2-4,.,many,TRBV20-1,TGCAGTGCTAGATTGCCTACGGGGCGCACGAACATTCAGTACTTC,CSARLPTGRTNIQYF
TRBJ2-5,.,many,TRBV20-1,TGCAGTGCTCCCGAACCAAAGGGGGTTTCAGGGACCCAGTACTTC,CSAPEPKGVSGTQYF
TRBJ2-5,.,many,TRBV20-1,TGCAGTGCTAGAGTCGGGGCGTTGGAGACCCAGTACTTC,CSARVGALETQYF
TRBJ1-5,.,many,TRBV20-1,TGCAGTGCTAGAGATCTTGAGGGAAGGTATAGCAATCAGCCCCAGCATTTT,CSARDLEGRYSNQPQHF
TRBJ2-1,TRBD2,many,TRBV27,TGTGCCAGCAGTTTACTAGCGGGAGCTTCTTACAATGAGCAGTTCTTC,CASSLLAGASYNEQFF
TRBJ2-1,TRBD2,many,TRBV20-1,TGCAGTGCTAGTTACGCGAGGGCTAGCGGGCTCGATGAGCAGTTCTTC,CSASYARASGLDEQFF
TRBJ2-2,.,many,TRBV3-1,TGTGCCAGCAGCCAAGATGGCTTCCCCGGGGAGCTGTTTTTT,CASSQDGFPGELFF
TRBJ2-1,TRBD2,many,TRBV7-2,TGTGCCAGCAGCTCGGGACTAGCCTACAATGAGCAGTTCTTC,CASSSGLAYNEQFF
TRBJ1-4,.,medium-sized,TRBV28,TGTGCCAGCAGTCTCTACCACAGGGCAACTAATGAAAAACTGTTTTTT,CASSLYHRATNEKLFF
TRBJ2-2,TRBD2,many,TRBV27,TGTGCCAGCACCGGACTAGCGGGAGGTGCCGGGGAGCTGTTTTTT,CASTGLAGGAGELFF
TRBJ1-5,.,many,TRBV20-1,TGCAGTGCTAGGGCAGGACTCAATCAGCCCCAGCATTTT,CSARAGLNQPQHF
TRBJ1-1,TRBD1,many,TRBV6-5,TGTGCCAGCAGTCTCCGACAGGGAACTGAAGCTTTCTTT,CASSLRQGTEAFF
TRBJ2-2,TRBD2,many,TRBV29-1,TGCAGCGTGGGACTAGCGGGAGCGACCGGGGAGCTGTTTTTT,CSVGLAGATGELFF
TRBJ2-2,.,many,TRBV7-2,TGTGCCAGCAGCTCCTCCTCGAACACCGGGGAGCTGTTTTTT,CASSSSSNTGELFF
TRBJ1-3,.,many,TRBV20-1,TGCAGTGCTAGAGATGGAGTTGGAGGGGCTGGAAACACCATATATTTT,CSARDGVGGAGNTIYF
TRBJ1-5,.,many,TRBV6-5,TGTGCCAGCAGCCAGGGTTTGGGGGGGCCGAGTCAGCCCCAGCATTTT,CASSQGLGGPSQPQHF
TRBJ1-5,.,many,TRBV20-1,TGCAGTGCTAGAGGGGGGGCCCAGGCAATTCAGCCCCAGCATTTT,CSARGGAQAIQPQHF
TRBJ1-3,.,few,TRBV10-2,TGCGCCAGCAGTGAGTCGAGAACGGGAAGCTCTGGAAACACCATATATTTT,CASSESRTGSSGNTIYF
TRBJ1-1,TRBD1,many,TRBV5-1,TGCGCCAGCAGCCCCAGGGGGCACGTAGACATGAACACTGAAGCTTTCTTT,CASSPRGHVDMNTEAFF